A single TCR beta chain is shown here with its context. The sample carries other DNA sequences with the same CDR3. This entry comes from a study of blood T cell repertoires in COVID-19. On the study more broadly: Material from acute and convalescent COVID-19 was sourced from the United States, Italy and Spain. T cells, B-cell-depleted T cells, or PBMCs provided the cDNA or gDNA that served as material.

Original processing notes: The assay estimated nucleated cells by amplifying reference gene primers. Clones were read by immunoSEQ multiplex PCR, and TCRdb kept only the in-frame ones, dropping some. The V and J calls and clone size were taken over from that table, and D and trimming were inferred from the DNA. The repertoire holds 200,000 to 250,000 clones, with about 84% as singletons. The germline gives CDR1 LNHDA, CDR2 SQIVND (reference sequence). With 8 bases clipped from V and 0 bases from J, the junction kept 5 bases outside the gene matches. The CDR3 covers 14 residues. Sequencing used PBMCs or T cells enriched from blood (not recorded which). The chain joins TRBV19 to TRBJ2-7; 9 bases match TRBD1. The source of this sequence is a man younger than 40 with acute COVID-19. The CDR3 DNA is TGTGCCAGTTCCGGGACAGGGAGCTCCTACGAGCAGTACTTC. Its protein product is CASSGTGSSYEQYF.